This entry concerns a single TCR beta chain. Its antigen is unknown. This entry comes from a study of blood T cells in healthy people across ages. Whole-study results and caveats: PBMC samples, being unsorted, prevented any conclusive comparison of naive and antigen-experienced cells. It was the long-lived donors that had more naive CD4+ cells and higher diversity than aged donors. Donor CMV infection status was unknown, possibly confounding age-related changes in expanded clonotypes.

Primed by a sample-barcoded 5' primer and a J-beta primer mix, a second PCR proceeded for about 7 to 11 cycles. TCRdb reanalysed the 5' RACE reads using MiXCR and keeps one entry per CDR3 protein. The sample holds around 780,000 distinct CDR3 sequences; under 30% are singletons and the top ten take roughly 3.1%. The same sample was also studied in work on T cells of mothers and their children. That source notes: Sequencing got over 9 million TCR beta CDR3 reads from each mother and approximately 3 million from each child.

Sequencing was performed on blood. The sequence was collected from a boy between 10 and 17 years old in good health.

CDR3 sequence (DNA): TGTGCCAGCAGTCCCACAGGGGGCCGGGGCACTGAAGCTTTCTTT. It translates to CASSPTGGRGTEAFF. The chain uses TRBV7-3 and TRBJ1-1; 9 bases align to TRBD1. Germline CDR1 SGHTA, CDR2 FQGTGA. J lost 4 bases, V lost 6 bases, and 9 bases had no gene match. This CDR3 comprises 15 residues.